The 2 T cell receptor beta chains in this list originate from one sample, sequenced in a study of tissue T cells after allogeneic stem cell transplantation. Described time point: mouse harvest day 7 after allogeneic transplant. Each mouse received 10^7 T-cell-depleted marrow cells plus 10^6 splenic CD5+ T cells by tail vein. The repertoire was sequenced with immunoSEQ multiplex PCR; TCRdb's copy has only in-frame clones and lacks some. The top ten hold roughly 5% of the sample, which has 6,000 or so clones, 48% seen once. Sequenced input: gut tissue. The receptor set was obtained from a female BALB/c mouse given C57BL/6 T cells with graft-versus-host disease after an allogeneic hematopoietic cell transplant.

This clone ranks as medium-sized. The gene names here belong to mouse. The read falls 1 residue short of the CDR3 end, and the missing part is taken from the germline J gene. This chain connects TRBV4 to TRBJ2-1, with TRBD1 matching over 11 bases. The CDR3 spans 15 residues. The V gene end was trimmed by 5 bases and the J gene end by 3 bases; junction bases not matched to a gene: 3. CDR1 LGHDT and CDR2 YNNKQL come from the germline V gene (reference sequence). Partial CDR3 DNA: TGTGCCAGCAGCCCCGGGACAGGGGGCTATGCTGAGCAGTTC. It is translated as CASSPGTGGYAEQF. The entire CDR3 protein is CASSPGTGGYAEQFF. Complete variable domain (other parts from reference TRBV4 and TRBJ2-1): ETAVFQTPNYHVTQVGNEVSFNCKQTLGHDTMYWYKQDSKKLLKIMFSYNNKQLIVNETVPRRFSPQSSDKAHLNLRIKSVEPEDSAVYLCASSPGTGGYAEQFFGPGTRLTVL.

In regard to this clone: The gene symbols are mouse symbols. The CDR3 protein is CASRWGVGQDTQYF. CDR3 bases read: TGTGCTAGCCGCTGGGGGGTGGGCCAAGACACCCAGTAC. V usage is TRBV17 and J usage is TRBJ2-5; 8 nucleotides align to TRBD2. The read terminates 1 residue before the CDR3 end, so the remaining end is supplied by the germline J gene. The V segment lost 8 bases and the J segment 2 bases; nucleotides outside the gene matches: 6. Germline lookup yields CDR1 MNHDT and CDR2 YYDKIL. This CDR3 is 14 amino acids long. The complete variable domain, with remaining parts taken from reference TRBV17 and TRBJ2-5, reads DTTVKQNPRYKLARVGKPVNLICSQTMNHDTMYWYQKKPNQAPKLLLFYYDKILNREADTFEKFQSSRPNNSFCSLYIGSAGLEYSAMYLCASRWGVGQDTQYFGPGTRLLVL.